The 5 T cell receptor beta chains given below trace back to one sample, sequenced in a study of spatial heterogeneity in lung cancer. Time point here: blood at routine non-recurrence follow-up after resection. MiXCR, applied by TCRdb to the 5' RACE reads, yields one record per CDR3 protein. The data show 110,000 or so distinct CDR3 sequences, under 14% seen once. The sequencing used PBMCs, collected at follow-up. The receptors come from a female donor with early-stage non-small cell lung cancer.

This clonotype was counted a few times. The CDR3 region is CASSGTVNQPQHF. As DNA, the CDR3 is TGTGCCAGCAGTGGGACAGTTAATCAGCCCCAGCATTTT. The chain employs TRBV12-3 or TRBV12-4 and TRBJ1-5; TRBD1 agrees at 7 bases. V gave up 5 bases and J gave up 4 bases; unmatched junction bases: 2. The CDR3 loop spans 13 amino acids.

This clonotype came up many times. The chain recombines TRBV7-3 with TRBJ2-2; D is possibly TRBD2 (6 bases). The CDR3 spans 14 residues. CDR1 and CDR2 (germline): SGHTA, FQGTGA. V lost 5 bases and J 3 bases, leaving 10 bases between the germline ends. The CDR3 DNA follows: TGTGCCAGCAGCCCGGGGACTCACACCGGGGAGCTGTTTTTT. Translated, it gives CASSPGTHTGELFF.

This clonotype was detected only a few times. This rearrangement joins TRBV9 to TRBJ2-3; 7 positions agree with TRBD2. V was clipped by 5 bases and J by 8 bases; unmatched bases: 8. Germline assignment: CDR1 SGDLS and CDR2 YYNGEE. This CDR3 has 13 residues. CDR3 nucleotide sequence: TGTGCCAGCAGTGTCGGACTAGAGGGTACGCAGTATTTT. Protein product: CASSVGLEGTQYF.

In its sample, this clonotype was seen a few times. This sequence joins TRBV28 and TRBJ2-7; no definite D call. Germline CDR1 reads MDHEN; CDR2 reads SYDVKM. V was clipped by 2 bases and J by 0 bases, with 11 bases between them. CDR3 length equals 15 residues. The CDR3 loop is CASSLDPRSSYEQYF. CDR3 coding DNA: TGTGCCAGCAGTTTAGACCCGCGCAGCTCCTACGAGCAGTACTTC.

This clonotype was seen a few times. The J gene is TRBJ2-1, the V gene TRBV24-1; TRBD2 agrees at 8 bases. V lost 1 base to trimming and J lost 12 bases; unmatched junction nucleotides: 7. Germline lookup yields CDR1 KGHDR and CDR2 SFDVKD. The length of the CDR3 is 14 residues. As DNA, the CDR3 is TGTGCCACCAGTGATTTTGGTAGCGGGAATCGGCAGTTCTTC. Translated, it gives CATSDFGSGNRQFF.